The T cell receptor beta chain under discussion was sequenced for a study of blood T cell repertoires in COVID-19. Study as a whole: Material from acute and convalescent COVID-19 was sourced from the United States, Italy and Spain. Sample material is recorded as cDNA or gDNA derived from T cells, B-cell-depleted T cells, or PBMCs.

This CDR3 has 15 residues. The V end was cut by 4 bases, the J end by 2 bases, with 10 bases between. Germline CDR1 and CDR2: SGDLS and YYNGEE. Libraries were prepared by immunoSEQ multiplex PCR; TCRdb keeps only in-frame clonotypes and omits some of them. The data show a few hundred thousand clones, around 86% seen once. V is TRBV9 and J is TRBJ2-6; D is ambiguous. The sequenced material came from peripheral blood. The TCR comes from a woman of 80 years or more with COVID-19, enrolled during active disease. CDR3 coding DNA: TGTGCCAGCAGCCCTCATGGGCCTGGGGCCAACGTCCTGACTTTC. It specifies CASSPHGPGANVLTF.